These T cell receptor beta chains were read from a single sample in a study of identical twins. In TCRdb, the 5' RACE reads were re-called with MiXCR into one record per CDR3 protein. The table records more than 400,000 distinct CDR3 sequences, over 12% of them present only once. The sample was also linked to a second study, of yellow fever vaccine responses in identical twins.

Sequenced input: CD4+ T cells sorted from blood. The source is a woman under 30 in good health. The CDR3 runs from the conserved cysteine through the conserved F or W. D genes are given only for firm matches. Size is omitted from some rows. Given values are once, few, many or a class for expanded clones.

D gene: TRBD1; J gene: TRBJ1-4; V gene: TRBV28; clone size: few; CDR3 protein: CASSVGQGVYSNRGLFF; CDR3 DNA: TGTGCCAGCAGTGTCGGACAGGGGGTATACAGTAATCGAGGACTGTTTTTT
D gene: -; J gene: TRBJ2-4; V gene: TRBV19; clone size: few; CDR3 protein: CASSPGATNQQYF; CDR3 DNA: TGTGCCAGTAGCCCCGGGGCCACTAATCAACAGTACTTC
D gene: -; J gene: TRBJ1-2; V gene: TRBV6-1; clone size: few; CDR3 protein: CASSEAAARPYGYTF; CDR3 DNA: TGTGCCAGCAGTGAAGCCGCCGCCAGGCCATATGGCTACACCTTC
D gene: -; J gene: TRBJ2-2; V gene: TRBV7-6; clone size: few; CDR3 protein: CASSLGLGVNGELFF; CDR3 DNA: TGTGCCAGCAGCTTAGGCTTGGGAGTGAACGGGGAGCTGTTTTTT
D gene: TRBD1; J gene: TRBJ1-6; V gene: TRBV7-8; clone size: -; CDR3 protein: CASSLGQGLSSPLHF; CDR3 DNA: TGTGCCAGCAGCTTAGGACAGGGTCTGAGTTCACCCCTCCACTTT
D gene: TRBD1; J gene: TRBJ2-7; V gene: TRBV6-2/TRBV6-3; clone size: few; CDR3 protein: CASSDRDARSSYEQYF; CDR3 DNA: TGTGCCAGCAGTGACAGGGACGCCAGGAGCTCCTACGAGCAGTACTTC
D gene: -; J gene: TRBJ1-1; V gene: TRBV3-1; clone size: -; CDR3 protein: CASSQVGGRGTEAFF; CDR3 DNA: TGTGCCAGCAGCCAAGTCGGGGGACGGGGCACTGAAGCTTTCTTT
D gene: TRBD2; J gene: TRBJ2-5; V gene: TRBV28; clone size: few; CDR3 protein: CASSLGLAGVIKETQYF; CDR3 DNA: TGTGCCAGCAGTTTGGGACTAGCGGGGGTGATAAAAGAGACCCAGTACTTC
D gene: TRBD1; J gene: TRBJ1-2; V gene: TRBV20-1; clone size: few; CDR3 protein: CSARERQGANYGYTF; CDR3 DNA: TGCAGTGCTAGAGAGCGACAGGGGGCTAACTATGGCTACACCTTC
D gene: TRBD1; J gene: TRBJ2-3; V gene: TRBV20-1; clone size: few; CDR3 protein: CSATDRGQDTQYF; CDR3 DNA: TGCAGTGCTACCGACAGGGGTCAGGATACGCAGTATTTT
D gene: -; J gene: TRBJ2-2; V gene: TRBV15; clone size: -; CDR3 protein: CATSRDPGASASAGELFF; CDR3 DNA: TGTGCCACCAGCAGAGATCCAGGGGCCAGCGCCAGTGCCGGGGAGCTGTTTTTT